The 31 T cell receptor beta chains below come from one sample, sequenced in a study of T cells expressing NK-cell markers. After re-calling the 5' RACE reads, TCRdb lists one entry per CDR3 protein, DNA absent. The ten most abundant clones cover 3.5% to 4.5% of a sample with about 540,000 distinct CDR3 sequences. The sample taken for sequencing was blood T cells: a sorted CD56 or NKG2C T cell subset, CD4+ or CD8+ T cells, or bulk PBMC T cells (not recorded which). The origin of the receptors is a man aged 18 to 30 in good health.

The chain couples TRBV28 to TRBJ1-5; no DNA is available, so the TRBD1 call from TCRdb remains unchecked. The CDR3 spans 13 residues. Germline V gene lookup returns CDR1 MDHEN and CDR2 SYDVKM. The CDR3 sequence is CATGPLGDQPQHF.

V usage is TRBV20-1 and J usage is TRBJ2-1; checking the TCRdb D call of TRBD2 is not possible without DNA. The CDR3 has 15 amino acids. Per the germline V gene, CDR1 is DFQATT and CDR2 is SNEGSKA (reference sequence). The CDR3 loop reads CSARVGGGDNNEQFF.

The chain joins TRBV28 to TRBJ2-7; TCRdb picks TRBD1, but there is no DNA to check that call. This CDR3 comprises 16 residues. CDR1 is MDHEN, CDR2 SYDVKM, per germline. This CDR3 reads CASSSFGQGQNYEQYF.

The V call is TRBV6-1, the J call TRBJ1-2; TCRdb returns TRBD1, unconfirmable since there is no DNA. The CDR3 consists of 16 residues. Germline assignment: CDR1 MNHNS and CDR2 SASEGT. This chain's CDR3 is CASMLLGAWGNYGYTF.

The chain couples TRBV9 to TRBJ2-1; the D call from TCRdb, TRBD2, cannot be confirmed without DNA. The length of the CDR3 is 19 residues. CDR1 and CDR2 from the germline V gene are SGDLS and YYNGEE. The CDR3 sequence: CASSVARASGSGTYNEQFF. The full variable domain, its missing parts supplied by reference TRBV9 and TRBJ2-1, is DSGVTQTPKHLITATGQRVTLRCSPRSGDLSVYWYQQSLDQGLQFLIQYYNGEERAKGNILERFSAQQFPDLHSELNLSSLELGDSALYFCASSVARASGSGTYNEQFFGPGTRLTVL.

The chain links TRBV6-2 or TRBV6-3 to TRBJ2-1; as DNA is missing, the TRBD2 call by TCRdb cannot be tested. CDR3 length: 17 residues. CDR1 MNHEY and CDR2 SVGEGT come from the germline V gene. The CDR3 sequence: CASSYPYTSGLYNEQFF.

This chain links TRBV12-3 or TRBV12-4 with TRBJ1-3; TCRdb designates TRBD1, a call that cannot be tested without DNA. The CDR3 spans 15 residues. CDR3: CASGSRGASGNTIYF.

The chain is built from TRBV7-9 and TRBJ2-7; checking the TCRdb D call of TRBD2 is not possible without DNA. Germline lookup yields CDR1 SEHNR and CDR2 FQNEAQ (reference sequence). This CDR3 has 15 residues. The CDR3 sequence is CASTSQSEGVYEQYF.

The chain is built from TRBV10-3 and TRBJ2-7; checking the TCRdb D call of TRBD1 is not possible without DNA. CDR1 is ENHRY, CDR2 SYGVKD, per germline. This CDR3 has 12 amino acids. The CDR3 sequence: CATLTPPDEQYF.

The chain uses TRBV24-1 and TRBJ2-5; TCRdb picks TRBD1, but there is no DNA to check that call. CDR1 KGHDR and CDR2 SFDVKD come from the germline V gene. The CDR3 runs 13 residues. This CDR3 is CATSGTGRETQYF.

The chain joins TRBV6-6 to TRBJ2-1; TCRdb lists TRBD1, though no DNA is available to test this call. The CDR3 sequence is 11 residues long. The germline V gene has CDR1 MNHNY and CDR2 SVGAGI (reference sequence). CDR3: CASKFQGEQFF.

The chain employs TRBV7-2 and TRBJ2-3; TCRdb's D gene call, TRBD1, goes unchecked for lack of DNA. Germline loops: CDR1 SGHTA, CDR2 FQGNSA. This CDR3 contains 15 residues. The CDR3 reads CASSVWDPSTDTQYF.

V is TRBV27 and J is TRBJ2-3. This CDR3 contains 15 residues. Germline CDR1 and CDR2: MNHEY and SMNVEV (reference sequence). Here the CDR3 reads CASSYSFYSTDTQYF.

The chain has TRBV20-1 and TRBJ2-1. This CDR3 spans 15 amino acids. Germline V gene sequence: CDR1 DFQATT, CDR2 SNEGSKA (reference sequence). The CDR3 protein is CSARGTLAGFDEQFF.

This rearrangement joins TRBV5-1 to TRBJ1-1. From germline, CDR1 is SGHRS and CDR2 YFSETQ. The CDR3 has 15 amino acids. CDR3 protein: CASSLEVAANTEAFF.

The chain employs TRBV5-4 and TRBJ1-1. The CDR3 spans 12 residues. Germline CDR1 and CDR2: SGHNT and YYREEE (reference sequence). This CDR3 is CASSLYSTEAFF.

The genes are TRBV28 and TRBJ1-1. This CDR3 is built from 16 residues. The germline CDR1 and CDR2 sequences are MDHEN and SYDVKM. CDR3 sequence reads: CASSITRAGTDTEAFF.

The J gene is TRBJ2-1, the V gene TRBV20-1. The length of the CDR3 is 14 residues. Germline V gene data show CDR1 as DFQATT and CDR2 as SNEGSKA (reference sequence). CDR3 residues: CSAHRRASFYEQFF.

The V and J genes are TRBV12-3 or TRBV12-4 and TRBJ2-4. The CDR3 spans 15 residues. This CDR3 reads CASSATSGAKNIQYF.

This chain uses TRBV10-3 with TRBJ2-7; the TCRdb call, TRBD1, lacks DNA for checking. The CDR3 is 15 amino acids. Looked up from germline, CDR1 is ENHRY and CDR2 is SYGVKD. The chain's CDR3 is CAISVSGTAYYEQYF.

The V gene is TRBV28, the J gene TRBJ2-7; the TRBD1 assignment by TCRdb is unverifiable without DNA. Germline CDR1 and CDR2: MDHEN and SYDVKM. The CDR3 runs to 16 residues. The CDR3 sequence: CASRRAGGESSYEQYF.

The gene calls are TRBV7-6 and TRBJ1-1. The germline CDR1 and CDR2 sequences are SGHVS and FNYEAQ. The CDR3 is made up of 14 amino acids. CDR3 protein: CASSLGDTNTEAFF.

V is TRBV24-1 and J is TRBJ1-2; there is no DNA to check the TCRdb D call of TRBD1. The CDR3 loop spans 14 amino acids. The V gene's germline CDR1 is KGHDR and CDR2 SFDVKD. CDR3 protein: CATSVSEGHGGYTF.

The J gene is TRBJ2-7, the V gene TRBV12-3 or TRBV12-4. CDR3 length: 12 residues. CDR3 residues: CASSLTGPEQYF.

This chain uses TRBV4-2 with TRBJ2-6; TCRdb's D call, TRBD1, is unchecked because there is no DNA. The CDR3 runs 17 residues. Looked up from germline, CDR1 is LGHNA and CDR2 is YNFKEQ. The CDR3: CASSQAGPSSGANVLTF.

The V gene is TRBV29-1, the J gene TRBJ2-5; TCRdb reports TRBD2, a call that lacks DNA to check it against. CDR3 length: 14 amino acids. Per the germline V gene, CDR1 is SQVTM and CDR2 is ANQGSEA. CDR3: CSVEGQGPGETQYF.

CDR3 residues: CSARYSDGDYGYTF. The genes are TRBV20-1 and TRBJ1-2. The CDR3 totals 14 residues. In germline, CDR1 is DFQATT, CDR2 SNEGSKA (reference sequence).

This chain links TRBV14 with TRBJ2-7. Germline V gene lookup returns CDR1 SGHDN and CDR2 FVKESK. CDR3 length: 13 residues. Here the CDR3 reads CATSAFGTYEQYF.

The J gene is TRBJ2-7, the V gene TRBV4-3; TCRdb reports TRBD1, a call that lacks DNA to check it against. The germline V gene encodes CDR1 LGHNA and CDR2 YSLEER. The CDR3 totals 15 residues. The CDR3 spells CASSQGGQPSYEQYF.

The J gene is TRBJ2-5, the V gene TRBV28; TCRdb reports TRBD1, a call that lacks DNA to check it against. CDR1 and CDR2 from the germline V gene are MDHEN and SYDVKM. The CDR3 contains 14 residues. The CDR3 is CASNGQNGVETQYF.

The chain uses TRBV28 and TRBJ2-7; the TCRdb D gene call, TRBD1, has no DNA to confirm it. The germline V gene has CDR1 MDHEN and CDR2 SYDVKM. The CDR3 loop spans 13 amino acids. Here the CDR3 reads CASNPGRWNEQYF.